This T cell receptor (beta chain) appears in the sequencing data of a study of T cell responses to AZD1222 COVID-19 vaccine. Study-level results: There were mostly white British donors and more females than males, and clonal diversity was possibly underestimated. Reportedly, nearly half the spike-specific TCRs target unmutated variant regions. An increase in Spike-specific TCR breadth and depth was observed after two AZD1222 doses.

V was pared by 3 bases and J by 7 bases, with 6 bases between. This CDR3 comprises 12 residues. In germline, CDR1 is KGHDR, CDR2 SFDVKD. Profiled with immunoSEQ multiplex PCR; TCRdb holds only in-frame clones, not every one. The sample contains 55,000 to 85,000 clones, 84% of which appear only once. As regards this clone: Antigen unknown.

The material was peripheral blood, obtained on day 0 of AZD1222 vaccination. This chain connects TRBV24-1 to TRBJ1-5; D call uncertain. This TCR came from an adult in good health. The CDR3 DNA sequence: TGTGCCACCAGTGATGACATACAGCCCCAGCATTTT. This encodes CATSDDIQPQHF.